This T cell receptor (beta chain) was identified in a study of beta chain features in type 1 diabetes. Turning to the study itself: The samples had about 100,000,000 sorted cells examined in all. Study outcomes and limitations: Researchers reported that naive, central memory and Treg TCRB repertoires appeared more similar in patients than in healthy donors.

It was one heparinised blood draw, averaging around 120 mL, that each donor gave. This clone was found a few times. No antigen is known for it. The authors reverse transcribed all of the isolated RNA, so sequencing captured expressed TCRB transcripts. TCRdb keeps only in-frame clones here, not all; method: immunoSEQ multiplex PCR. This sample has about 140,000 clones, with less than 8.5% found just once. The TCR was taken from a woman aged 25 to 39 in good health. The specimen sequenced was central memory CD4+ T cells from blood.

CDR3 loop: CASSLTQNQPQHF. CDR3 nucleotides: TGTGCCAGCAGTTTAACACAGAATCAGCCCCAGCATTTT. This chain uses TRBV28 with TRBJ1-5; D remains unclear. Trimming shortened V by 2 bases and J by 4 bases, and 6 bases separated the two germline ends. Germline V gene data show CDR1 as MDHEN and CDR2 as SYDVKM. This CDR3 is built from 13 residues. Using reference TRBV28 and TRBJ1-5 for the parts outside the CDR3, the full variable domain is DVKVTQSSRYLVKRTGEKVFLECVQDMDHENMFWYRQDPGLGLRLIYFSYDVKMKEKGDIPEGYSVSREKKERFSLILESASTNQTSMYLCASSLTQNQPQHFGDGTRLSIL.